Sequencing of this T cell receptor (beta chain) was carried out in a study of kidney transplant recipient with SARS-CoV-2 infection. MiXCR was run by TCRdb on the reads, yielding one entry per CDR3 protein. Altogether about 250,000 distinct CDR3 sequences are present, 29% being singletons, with the ten largest covering roughly 7%. Germline lookup yields CDR1 SGDLS and CDR2 YYNGEE. There are 17 residues in the CDR3. After removal of 0 bases from V and 5 bases from J, the junction contained 10 bases not matched to a gene. This clonotype was observed many times. This receptor was identified in a male patient between 25 and 40 years old who had COVID-19 and was a kidney transplant recipient. The graft donor may have contributed some T cells. The specimen was a blood sample, collected at baseline and on approximately day 120 from a kidney transplant recipient. The chain uses TRBV9 and TRBJ2-5; 10 nucleotides agree with TRBD2. CDR3 DNA sequence: TGTGCCAGCAGCGTAGGAATATCAGCGGGAGGGCAGGAGACCCAGTACTTC. Its translation is CASSVGISAGGQETQYF.